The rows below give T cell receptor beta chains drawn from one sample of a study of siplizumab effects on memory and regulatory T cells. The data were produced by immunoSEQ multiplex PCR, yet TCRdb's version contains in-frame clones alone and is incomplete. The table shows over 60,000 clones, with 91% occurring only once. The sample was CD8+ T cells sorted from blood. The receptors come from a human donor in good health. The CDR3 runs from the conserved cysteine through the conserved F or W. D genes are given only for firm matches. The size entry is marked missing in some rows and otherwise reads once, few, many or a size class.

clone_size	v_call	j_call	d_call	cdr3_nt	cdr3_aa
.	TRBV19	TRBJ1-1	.	TGTGCCAGTAGTCTGGCCGGGACAGAAGCTTTCTTT	CASSLAGTEAFF
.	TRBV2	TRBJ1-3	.	TGTGCCAGCACGTCTGGAAACACCATATATTTT	CASTSGNTIYF
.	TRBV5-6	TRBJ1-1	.	TGTGCCAGCAGCTGGAGTCCGTCCACTGAAGCTTTCTTT	CASSWSPSTEAFF
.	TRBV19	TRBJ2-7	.	TGTGCCAGTAGTGCGAATACAGGGATAGCGCGCTACGAGCAGTACTTC	CASSANTGIARYEQYF
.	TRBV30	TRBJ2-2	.	TGTGCCTGGAGGGTCGGACAATTCACCGGGGAGCTGTTTTTT	CAWRVGQFTGELFF
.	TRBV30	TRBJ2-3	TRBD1	TGTGCCTGGAGGGAGGGACAGGGGAGCACAGATACGCAGTATTTT	CAWREGQGSTDTQYF
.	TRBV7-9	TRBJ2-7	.	TGTGCCAGCAGCCCCCCGAGCTCCTACGAGCAGTACTTC	CASSPPSSYEQYF
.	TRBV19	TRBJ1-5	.	TGTGCCAGTAGTGTGACGCGGGTACCAAATCAGCCCCAGCATTTT	CASSVTRVPNQPQHF
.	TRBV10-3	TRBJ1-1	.	TGTGCCATCAGGGGGGAGCCTAGACCTGAAGCTTTCTTT	CAIRGEPRPEAFF
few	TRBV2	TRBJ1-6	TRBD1	TGTGCCAGCAGTACGGACAGGGAGGGAACCTATAATTCACCCCTCCACTTT	CASSTDREGTYNSPLHF
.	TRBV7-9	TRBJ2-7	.	TGTGCCAGCAGCTTACTTTCTTTGGCGGCGGGCGAGCAGTACTTC	CASSLLSLAAGEQYF
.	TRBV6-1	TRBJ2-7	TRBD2	TGTGCCAGCAGGGGAGCGGGAGGGCCTTACGAGCAGTACTTC	CASRGAGGPYEQYF
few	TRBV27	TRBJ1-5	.	TGTGCCAGCAGTATAGATAGAGGGGGTAATCAGCCCCAGCATTTT	CASSIDRGGNQPQHF
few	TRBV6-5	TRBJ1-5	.	TGTGCCAGCGGGGAAGGTCAGCCCCAGCATTTT	CASGEGQPQHF
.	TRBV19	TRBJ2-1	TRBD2	TGTGCCAGTAGTATAGGCGGGGGGGCCCCCAATGAGCAGTTCTTC	CASSIGGGAPNEQFF
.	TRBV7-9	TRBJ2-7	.	TGTGCCAGCAGCTTCGGCGCGGGGTACGAGCAGTACTTC	CASSFGAGYEQYF
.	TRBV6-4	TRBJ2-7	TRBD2	TGTGCCAGCAGTGTCCTAGCGGGGGGGACCTACGAGCAGTACTTC	CASSVLAGGTYEQYF
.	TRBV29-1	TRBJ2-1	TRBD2	TGCAGCGTTACGCAAAGCGGGGGGCAGTTCTTC	CSVTQSGGQFF
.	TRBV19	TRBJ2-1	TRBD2	TGTGCCAGTAGTGAGCCGATATCCGGGACAGGACGAGGACTAGCGGGAGGGCCCGTTGAGCAGTTCTTC	CASSEPISGTGRGLAGGPVEQFF
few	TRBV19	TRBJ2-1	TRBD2	TGTGCCAGTAGTACTAGCGGGACTTACAATGAGCAGTTCTTC	CASSTSGTYNEQFF
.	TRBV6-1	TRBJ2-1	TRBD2	TGTGCCAGCAGTGTTAGCGGGGTCAACAATGAGCAGTTCTTC	CASSVSGVNNEQFF
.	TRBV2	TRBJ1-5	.	TGTGCCAGCAGCGAGGGCCAGAATCAGCCCCAGCATTTT	CASSEGQNQPQHF
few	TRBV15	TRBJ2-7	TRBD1	TGTGCCACCAGCGGGGGACAGGGGTACCCCCAGGGCTCCTACGAGCAGTACTTC	CATSGGQGYPQGSYEQYF
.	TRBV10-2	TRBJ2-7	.	TGCGCCAGCAGTGAAGGCGGCGACGGCGAGCAGTACTTC	CASSEGGDGEQYF
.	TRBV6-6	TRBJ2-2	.	TGTGCCAGCAGTTCCAAAACCGGGGAGCTGTTTTTT	CASSSKTGELFF
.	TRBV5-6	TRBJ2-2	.	TGTGCCAGCAGCTTGGATCTGGGGTTCAACACCGGGGAGCTGTTTTTT	CASSLDLGFNTGELFF
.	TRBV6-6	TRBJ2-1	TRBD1	TGTGCCAGCAGCCGACAGGGGGCTGAAAATGAGCAGTTCTTC	CASSRQGAENEQFF
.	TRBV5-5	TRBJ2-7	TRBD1	TGTGCCAGCAGCCCACCGGGACAGAGTCCCTACGAGCAGTACTTC	CASSPPGQSPYEQYF
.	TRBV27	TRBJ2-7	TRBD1	TGTGCCAGCAGTTTCCTCCGGGACAGACCCTACGAGCAGTACTTC	CASSFLRDRPYEQYF
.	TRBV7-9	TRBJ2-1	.	TGTGCCAGCAGACTAGGCCTCGGGCTCGTTGATGAGCAGTTCTTC	CASRLGLGLVDEQFF
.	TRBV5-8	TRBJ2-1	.	TGTGCCAGCTTACGGAATTTGAACCACAATGAGCAGTTCTTC	CASLRNLNHNEQFF
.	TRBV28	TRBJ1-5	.	TGTGCCAGCAGCCCTTCAGCGGGTAGCCATCAGCCCCAGCATTTT	CASSPSAGSHQPQHF
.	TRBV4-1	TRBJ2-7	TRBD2	TGCGCCAGCAGCCAACCAGGACTAGCGGGGATCTACGAGCAGTACTTC	CASSQPGLAGIYEQYF
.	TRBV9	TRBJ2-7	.	TGTGCCAGCAGCGTAACTTCGGCAGTAGGGGTTGGCGAGCAGTACTTC	CASSVTSAVGVGEQYF
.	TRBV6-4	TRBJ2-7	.	TGTGCCAGCAGTTCCTATTTAGCGCCTACCTACGAGCAGTACTTC	CASSSYLAPTYEQYF
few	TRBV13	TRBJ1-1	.	TGTGCCAGCAGCTTAGTGGGGGTAGGGACTGAAGCTTTCTTT	CASSLVGVGTEAFF
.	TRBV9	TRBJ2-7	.	TGTGCCAGCAGCTTCCGACTAGACGGGTACGAGCAGTACTTC	CASSFRLDGYEQYF
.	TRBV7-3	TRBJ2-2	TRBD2	TGTGCCAGCAGCTTAGCTAGCGGGAGAAGCGGGGAGCTGTTTTTT	CASSLASGRSGELFF
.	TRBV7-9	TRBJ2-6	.	TGTGCCAGCAGCCGAAAGGACGGGACGCTCTTCTCTGGGGCCAACGTCCTGACTTTC	CASSRKDGTLFSGANVLTF
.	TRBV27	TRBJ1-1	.	TGTGCCAGCAGTCCGTTAGATTCGACCCGGAACACTGAAGCTTTCTTT	CASSPLDSTRNTEAFF
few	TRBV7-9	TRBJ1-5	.	TGTGCCAGCAGCCCTAATCAGCCCCAGCATTTT	CASSPNQPQHF